The source of this T cell receptor (beta chain) is a study of a mutant IDH1 vaccine in newly diagnosed glioma. About the research overall: The treated population exhibited a male proportion of about 60%, a female proportion of roughly 40%, and a mean age of approximately 41 years.

Notes on the study in general: Vaccine-induced responses were seen in approximately 93% of patients, spanning several MHC alleles. Any relationship between pseudoprogression and changes in top peripheral T cell clonotypes seemed absent.

Germline CDR1 is MNHEY and CDR2 is SMNVEV (reference sequence). V lost 3 bases to trimming and J lost 6 bases, with 6 bases between them. This CDR3 comprises 12 residues. The time point: baseline, week 1 (first vaccination visit). Indicated treatment: pre-vaccination baseline after standard-of-care therapy. Patients carried new grade 3 or 4 IDH1-mutant astrocytomas lacking nuclear ATRX. Remarks on this clone: Its antigen is still unknown.

Clones were sequenced by immunoSEQ multiplex PCR, and TCRdb holds only the in-frame ones, with some missing. The table lists around 16,000 clones, about 95% of them singletons. The chain carries TRBV27 and TRBJ2-1, with D perhaps TRBD2 (5 bases). This receptor was identified in a woman younger than 35 with glioma. Some clones in this sample may be carry-over from other donors' samples. The sample was peripheral blood mononuclear cells (PBMCs), taken from a glioma patient treated with radiotherapy, temozolomide or both. The CDR3 loop is CASSFGLNEQFF. CDR3 bases: TGTGCCAGCAGTTTCGGACTCAATGAGCAGTTCTTC.